This TCR beta chain was profiled in a study of blood T cell repertoires in COVID-19. For the study at large: The origin of the acute and convalescent COVID-19 samples was the United States, Italy and Spain.

Germline CDR1 and CDR2: SGHTA and FQGNSA. V was shortened by 5 bases and J by 8 bases, with 15 bases between the two germline ends. This CDR3 contains 13 residues. This clone was seen a handful of times. TCRdb's table, derived via immunoSEQ multiplex PCR, lists solely in-frame clones and lacks some. Of under 250,000 clones listed, roughly 83% are singletons. Sequencing used peripheral blood. The chain combines TRBV7-2 with TRBJ1-1; perhaps TRBD1 as D (5 bases). The sequence derives from a woman of 80 years or more with COVID-19, enrolled during active disease. The CDR3 spells CASSPMGQGEAFF. The DNA of the CDR3 is TGTGCCAGCAGCCCCATGGGGCAGGGAGAAGCTTTCTTT.